The next 13 T cell receptor beta chains were all read from a single sample in a study of blood T cells in healthy people across ages. Combining a sample-barcoded 5' primer with a J-beta primer mix, a second PCR ran for roughly 7 to 11 cycles. TCRdb processed the 5' RACE reads anew with MiXCR; each CDR3 protein has one entry. Among some 760,000 distinct CDR3 sequences, 20% to 25% were seen once, and the ten largest hold under 4%. These data were likewise used in another study, on T cells of mothers and their children.

Material: blood. These receptors originate from a boy aged 5-17 years in good health.

The rearrangement joins TRBV10-2 to TRBJ1-2; D unresolved. V was cut by 3 bases and J by 8 bases, with 16 bases left in between. In germline, CDR1 is WSHSY, CDR2 SAAADI. The CDR3 is 14 residues long. CDR3 DNA: TGCGCCAGCAGTGACGGTTATACCCTAGTCGGCTACACCTTC. This codes for CASSDGYTLVGYTF.

The chain couples TRBV21-1 to TRBJ2-5. Near its end, the DNA agrees better with TRBJ2-7, so the J call may be wrong. TRBV21-1 is designated a pseudogene. CDR3 length: 16 amino acids. CDR3 loop: CASSKEAAKSSYEQYF. The CDR3, as DNA: TGTGCCAGCAGCAAAGAGGCAGCCAAGAGCTCCTACGAGCAGTACTTC.

This clonotype has a handful of counts. This chain connects TRBV20-1 to TRBJ2-2; TRBD1 matches at 10 bases. CDR3 length: 17 residues. Per germline, CDR1 DFQATT and CDR2 SNEGSKA (reference sequence). The V gene end was trimmed by 5 bases and the J gene end by 4 bases; junction bases not matched to a gene: 13. CDR3 nucleotides: TGCAGTGCTCGTCTTTCCGACAGGGGGCGCAGCACCGGGGAGCTGTTTTTT. It codes for CSARLSDRGRSTGELFF.

J is TRBJ2-1 and V is TRBV27; D tentatively fits TRBD1 or TRBD2 (5 bases each). The J call may be incorrect, as the DNA end agrees better with TRBJ2-5. Germline CDR1 reads MNHEY; CDR2 reads SMNVEV (reference sequence). The CDR3 is 13 amino acids. The CDR3, as DNA: TGTGCCAGCAGTTTACTCTCGGGACAGACCCAGTACTTC. Translation gives CASSLLSGQTQYF.

This chain uses TRBV7-9 with TRBJ2-5; 9 bases line up with TRBD1. J lost 1 base, V lost 5 bases, and 5 bases had no gene match. Germline V gene data show CDR1 as SEHNR and CDR2 as FQNEAQ (reference sequence). The CDR3 length is 15 residues. The CDR3 DNA reads TGTGCCAGCAGCAGAGGGGACAGGGTCCAAGAGACCCAGTACTTC. Amino acids: CASSRGDRVQETQYF.

This rearrangement joins TRBV6-2 or TRBV6-3 to TRBJ2-7; 10 positions agree with TRBD2. CDR3 length: 15 residues. After removal of 6 bases from V and 3 bases from J, the junction contained 8 bases not matched to a gene. Per germline, CDR1 MNHEY and CDR2 SVGEGT. The CDR3 DNA sequence: TGTGCCAGCAGACCCAGCGGGAGGGCCCTCTACGAGCAGTACTTC. Translating it yields CASRPSGRALYEQYF.

This clonotype was detected a few times. V gene TRBV6-6 combines with J gene TRBJ1-5; D call uncertain. The CDR3 is 15 amino acids. V lost 7 bases, J lost 3 bases, and 16 bases lay in between. In germline, CDR1 is MNHNY, CDR2 SVGAGI (reference sequence). The CDR3 DNA sequence: TGTGCCAGCACCCTCTCCGGGCAGAACAATCAGCCCCAGCATTTT. This encodes CASTLSGQNNQPQHF.

The V call is TRBV4-1, the J call TRBJ2-7; possibly TRBD2 for D (5 bases). This CDR3 region has 14 residues. Germline CDR1 MGHRA, CDR2 YSYEKL. V dropped 3 bases and J dropped 2 bases, with 11 bases sitting between them. The CDR3 DNA sequence: TGCGCCAGCAGCCAGGGTGGGCGGGCCTACGAGCAGTACTTC. It codes for CASSQGGRAYEQYF.

The J gene is TRBJ2-5, the V gene TRBV27, with a weak D call TRBD2 (5 bases). The J call may be in error: the DNA end matches TRBJ2-1 better. Germline values: CDR1 MNHEY, CDR2 SMNVEV (reference sequence). The CDR3 covers 12 residues. The CDR3 sequence: CASSPIEGEQFF. The CDR3 coding sequence is TGTGCCAGCAGTCCAATAGAGGGTGAGCAGTTCTTC.

V usage is TRBV4-1 and J usage is TRBJ2-7, with 11 bases that match TRBD1. Germline loops: CDR1 MGHRA, CDR2 YSYEKL. Germline trimming cut 3 bases from V and 5 bases from J; bases unmatched to any gene: 9. The CDR3 has 16 amino acids. The CDR3 coding sequence is TGCGCCAGCAGCCATGAACTTCGGGACAGGGGGGACGAGCAGTACTTC. Translation gives CASSHELRDRGDEQYF.

The table lists this clonotype with a few counts. The rearrangement links TRBV20-1 to TRBJ2-3; 12 bases fit TRBD2. Germline V CDR1 and CDR2: DFQATT, SNEGSKA (reference sequence). The CDR3 sequence is 18 residues long. V lost 2 bases to trimming and J lost 6 bases; unmatched junction nucleotides: 15. The CDR3 DNA is TGCAGTGCTAGATCCCATTACGGACTAGCGGGGAGGCGGGATACGCAGTATTTT. Translation gives CSARSHYGLAGRRDTQYF.

The V and J genes are TRBV7-8 and TRBJ2-5; 11 nucleotides align to TRBD2. Germline-derived CDR1 and CDR2 are SGHVS and FQNEAQ. Unmatched junction bases numbered 9, after V lost 2 bases and J lost 4 bases. CDR3 length: 17 residues. This chain's CDR3 is CASSLLAGGFPPETQYF. CDR3 DNA: TGTGCCAGCAGCTTACTAGCGGGGGGCTTTCCCCCAGAGACCCAGTACTTC.

The chain couples TRBV10-3 to TRBJ1-4, with 9 bases fitting TRBD1. V shed 2 bases and J 7 bases; nucleotides not matched to a gene: 2. The CDR3 length is 14 residues. Germline-derived CDR1 and CDR2 are ENHRY and SYGVKD. The CDR3 DNA sequence: TGTGCCATCAGTGAGGGACAGGGGTTTGAAAAACTGTTTTTT. It specifies CAISEGQGFEKLFF.